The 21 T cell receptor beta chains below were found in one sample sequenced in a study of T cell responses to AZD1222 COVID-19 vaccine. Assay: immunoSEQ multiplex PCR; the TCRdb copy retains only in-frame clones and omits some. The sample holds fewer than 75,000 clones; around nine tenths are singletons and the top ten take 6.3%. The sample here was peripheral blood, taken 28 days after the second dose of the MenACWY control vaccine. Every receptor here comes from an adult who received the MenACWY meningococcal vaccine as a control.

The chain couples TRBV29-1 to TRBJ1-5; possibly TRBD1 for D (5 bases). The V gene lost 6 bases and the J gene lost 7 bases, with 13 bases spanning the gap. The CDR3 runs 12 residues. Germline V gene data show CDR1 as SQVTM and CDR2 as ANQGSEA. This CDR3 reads CSVQTEEQPQHF. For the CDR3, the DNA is TGCAGCGTCCAGACAGAGGAGCAGCCCCAGCATTTT.

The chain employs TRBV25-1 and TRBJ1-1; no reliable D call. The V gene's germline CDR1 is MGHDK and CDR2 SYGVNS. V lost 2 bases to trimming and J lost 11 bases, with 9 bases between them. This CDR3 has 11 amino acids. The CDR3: CASSEPRRAFF. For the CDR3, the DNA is TGTGCCAGCAGTGAACCCCGAAGGGCTTTCTTT. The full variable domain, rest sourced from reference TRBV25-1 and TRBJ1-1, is EADIYQTPRYLVIGTGKKITLECSQTMGHDKMYWYQQDPGMELHLIHYSYGVNSTEKGDLSSESTVSRIRTEHFPLTLESARPSHTSQYLCASSEPRRAFFGQGTRLTVV.

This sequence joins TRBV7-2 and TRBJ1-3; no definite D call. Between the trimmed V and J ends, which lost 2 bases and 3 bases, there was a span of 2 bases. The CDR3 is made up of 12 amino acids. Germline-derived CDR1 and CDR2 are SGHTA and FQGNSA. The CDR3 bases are TGTGCCAGCAGCTTAAGTGGAAACACCATATATTTT. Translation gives CASSLSGNTIYF. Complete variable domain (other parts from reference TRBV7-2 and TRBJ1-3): GAGVSQSPSNKVTEKGKDVELRCDPISGHTALYWYRQSLGQGLEFLIYFQGNSAPDKSGLPSDRFSAERTGGSVSTLTIQRTQQEDSAVYLCASSLSGNTIYFGEGSWLTVV.

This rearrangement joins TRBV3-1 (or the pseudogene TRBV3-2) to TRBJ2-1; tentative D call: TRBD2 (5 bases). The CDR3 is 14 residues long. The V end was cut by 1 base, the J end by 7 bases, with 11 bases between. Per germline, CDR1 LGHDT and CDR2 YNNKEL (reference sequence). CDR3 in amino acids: CASSQVSTGNEQFF. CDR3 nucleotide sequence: TGTGCCAGCAGCCAAGTTTCAACGGGGAATGAGCAGTTCTTC.

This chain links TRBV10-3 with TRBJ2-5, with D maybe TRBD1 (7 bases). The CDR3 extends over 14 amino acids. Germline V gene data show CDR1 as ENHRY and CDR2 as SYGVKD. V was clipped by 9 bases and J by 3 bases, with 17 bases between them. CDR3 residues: CAIRAGGGEETQYF. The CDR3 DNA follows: TGTGCCATACGGGCAGGGGGAGGCGAAGAGACCCAGTACTTC.

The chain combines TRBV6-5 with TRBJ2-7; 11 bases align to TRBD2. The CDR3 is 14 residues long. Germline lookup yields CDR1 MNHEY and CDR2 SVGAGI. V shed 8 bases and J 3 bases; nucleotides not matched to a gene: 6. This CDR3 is CASRGTSGSYEQYF. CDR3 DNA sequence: TGTGCCAGCCGCGGGACTAGCGGTAGCTACGAGCAGTACTTC.

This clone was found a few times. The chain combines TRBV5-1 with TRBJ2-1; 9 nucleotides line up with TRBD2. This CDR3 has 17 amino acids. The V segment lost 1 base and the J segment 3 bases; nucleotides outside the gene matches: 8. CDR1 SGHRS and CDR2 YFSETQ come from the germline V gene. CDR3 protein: CASSLWGATSGYNEQFF. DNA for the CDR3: TGCGCCAGCAGCTTGTGGGGGGCGACTAGCGGCTACAATGAGCAGTTCTTC.

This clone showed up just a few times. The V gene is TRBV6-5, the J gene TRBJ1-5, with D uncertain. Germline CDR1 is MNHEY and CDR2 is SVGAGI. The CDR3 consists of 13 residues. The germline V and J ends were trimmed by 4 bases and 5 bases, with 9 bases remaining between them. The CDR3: CASSSSQDQPQHF. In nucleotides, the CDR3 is TGTGCCAGCAGTTCCTCCCAAGATCAGCCCCAGCATTTT.

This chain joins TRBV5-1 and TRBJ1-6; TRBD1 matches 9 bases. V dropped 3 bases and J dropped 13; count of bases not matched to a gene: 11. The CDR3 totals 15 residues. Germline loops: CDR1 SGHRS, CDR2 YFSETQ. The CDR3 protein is CASSSDPGQGFPLHF. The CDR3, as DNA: TGCGCCAGCAGCTCCGACCCGGGACAGGGTTTCCCCCTCCACTTT.

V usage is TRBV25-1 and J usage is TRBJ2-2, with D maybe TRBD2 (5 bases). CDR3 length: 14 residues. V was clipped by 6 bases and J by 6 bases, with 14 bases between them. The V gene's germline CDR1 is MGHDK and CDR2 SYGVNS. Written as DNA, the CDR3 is TGTGCCAGCAGAACGGACTTCGGGTCCGGGGAGCTGTTTTTT. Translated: CASRTDFGSGELFF.

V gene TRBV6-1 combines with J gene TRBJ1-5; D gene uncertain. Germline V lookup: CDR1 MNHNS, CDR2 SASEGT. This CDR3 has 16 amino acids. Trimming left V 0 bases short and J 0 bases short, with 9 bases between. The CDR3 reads CASSEAGRNSNQPQHF. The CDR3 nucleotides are TGTGCCAGCAGTGAAGCGGGCAGGAATAGCAATCAGCCCCAGCATTTT.

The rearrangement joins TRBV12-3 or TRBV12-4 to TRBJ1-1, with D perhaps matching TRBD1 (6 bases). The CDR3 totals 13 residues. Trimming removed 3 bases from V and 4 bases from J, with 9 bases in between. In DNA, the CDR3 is TGTGCCAGCAGTTTTTGGGGGCCCACTGAAGCTTTCTTT. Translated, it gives CASSFWGPTEAFF.

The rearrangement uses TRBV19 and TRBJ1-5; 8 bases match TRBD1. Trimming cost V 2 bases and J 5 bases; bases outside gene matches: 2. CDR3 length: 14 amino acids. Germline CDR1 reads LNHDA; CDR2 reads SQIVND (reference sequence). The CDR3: CASSILQGDQPQHF. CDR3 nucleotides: TGTGCCAGTAGTATATTACAGGGGGATCAGCCCCAGCATTTT.

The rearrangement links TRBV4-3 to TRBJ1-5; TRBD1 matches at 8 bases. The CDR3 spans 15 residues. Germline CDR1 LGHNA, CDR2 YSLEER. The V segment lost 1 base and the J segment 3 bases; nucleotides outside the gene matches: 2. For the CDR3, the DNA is TGCGCCAGCAGCCAAGGGACAGGGAACAATCAGCCCCAGCATTTT. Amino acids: CASSQGTGNNQPQHF.

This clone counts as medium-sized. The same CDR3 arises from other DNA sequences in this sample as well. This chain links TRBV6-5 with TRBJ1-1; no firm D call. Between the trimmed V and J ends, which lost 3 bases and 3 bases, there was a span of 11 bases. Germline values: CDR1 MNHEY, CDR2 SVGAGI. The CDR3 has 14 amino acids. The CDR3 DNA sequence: TGTGCCAGCAGTTATAGCTTTTTGGACACTGAAGCTTTCTTT. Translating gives CASSYSFLDTEAFF.

The CDR3 reads CASSPYQTGFTGYTF. The CDR3 DNA sequence: TGTGCCAGCAGCCCGTACCAGACAGGCTTTACAGGCTACACCTTC. This chain connects TRBV7-9 to TRBJ1-2; weak D call: TRBD1 (6 bases). V was trimmed by 5 bases and J by 8 bases, leaving 21 bases between them. The CDR3 spans 15 residues. The V gene's germline CDR1 is SEHNR and CDR2 FQNEAQ (reference sequence).

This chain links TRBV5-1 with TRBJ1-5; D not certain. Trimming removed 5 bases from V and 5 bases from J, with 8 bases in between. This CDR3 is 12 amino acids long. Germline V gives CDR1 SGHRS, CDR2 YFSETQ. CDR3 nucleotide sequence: TGCGCCAGCAGATGGACCCATCAGCCCCAGCATTTT. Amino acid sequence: CASRWTHQPQHF.

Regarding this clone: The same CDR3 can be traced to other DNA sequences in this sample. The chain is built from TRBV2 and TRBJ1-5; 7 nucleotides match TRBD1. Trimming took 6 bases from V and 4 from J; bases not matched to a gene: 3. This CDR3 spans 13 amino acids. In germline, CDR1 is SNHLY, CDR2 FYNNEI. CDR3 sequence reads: CASRGQSNQPQHF. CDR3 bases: TGTGCCAGCAGGGGACAGTCAAATCAGCCCCAGCATTTT.

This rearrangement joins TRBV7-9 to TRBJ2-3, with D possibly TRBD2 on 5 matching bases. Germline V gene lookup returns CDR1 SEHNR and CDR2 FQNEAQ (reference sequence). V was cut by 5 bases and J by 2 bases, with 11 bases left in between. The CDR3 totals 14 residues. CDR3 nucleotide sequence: TGTGCCAGCAGCAATGAGGGCCTCACAGATACGCAGTATTTT. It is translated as CASSNEGLTDTQYF.

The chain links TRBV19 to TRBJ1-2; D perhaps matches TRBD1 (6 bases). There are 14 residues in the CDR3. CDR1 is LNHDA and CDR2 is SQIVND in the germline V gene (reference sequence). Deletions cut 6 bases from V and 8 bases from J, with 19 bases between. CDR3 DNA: TGTGCCAGTAGGAACCAGACCCCGGGGGGCGGCTACACCTTC. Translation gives CASRNQTPGGGYTF. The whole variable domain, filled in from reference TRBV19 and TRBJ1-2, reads DGGITQSPKYLFRKEGQNVTLSCEQNLNHDAMYWYRQDPGQGLRLIYYSQIVNDFQKGDIAEGYSVSREKKESFPLTVTSAQKNPTAFYLCASRNQTPGGGYTFGSGTRLTVV.

CDR3 coding DNA: TGTGCCAGTAGTATCGCGGGACAGGGCTTCAATCAGCCCCAGCATTTT. It encodes CASSIAGQGFNQPQHF. This chain connects TRBV19 to TRBJ1-5; 9 bases are shared with TRBD1. The length of the CDR3 is 16 residues. From germline, CDR1 is LNHDA and CDR2 SQIVND (reference sequence). The V and J ends lost 3 bases and 3 bases, in that order; junction bases with no gene match: 6.